This T cell receptor beta chain came from a study of beta chain features in type 1 diabetes. Via the markers CD45RO/CCR7/CD25/CD127/CD95/CD27, stem cell-like memory, regulatory, central memory and naive CD4+ cells were sorted. Turning to this clone: Its antigen is still unknown.

Sequenced material consisted of expressed TCRB transcripts (all of the isolated RNA was reverse transcribed). Data came from immunoSEQ multiplex PCR; TCRdb stores just in-frame clones and leaves some out. The table records approximately 380,000 clones, less than 15% of them present only once. Study-wide points: Naive, central memory and Treg TCRB repertoires seemed to resemble each other more closely in patients than they did in healthy donors. Shortening of TCRB CDR3s, moderate but significant, appeared in all four CD4+ subsets of Type 1 diabetes patients. Equally in patients and controls, shorter templates might have been favored by PCR.

This receptor was obtained from a woman aged 18-35 years in good health. Sample: naive CD4+ T cells from blood.

CDR3 coding DNA: TGTGCCAGCAGTTTATCGTCGGGACTAGCGGGAGGAGAGACCCAGTACTTC. Translating it yields CASSLSSGLAGGETQYF. The chain couples TRBV27 to TRBJ2-5; 15 nucleotides agree with TRBD2. Germline-derived CDR1 and CDR2 are MNHEY and SMNVEV (reference sequence). The CDR3 covers 17 residues. Trimming took 0 bases from V and 4 from J; bases not matched to a gene: 3.